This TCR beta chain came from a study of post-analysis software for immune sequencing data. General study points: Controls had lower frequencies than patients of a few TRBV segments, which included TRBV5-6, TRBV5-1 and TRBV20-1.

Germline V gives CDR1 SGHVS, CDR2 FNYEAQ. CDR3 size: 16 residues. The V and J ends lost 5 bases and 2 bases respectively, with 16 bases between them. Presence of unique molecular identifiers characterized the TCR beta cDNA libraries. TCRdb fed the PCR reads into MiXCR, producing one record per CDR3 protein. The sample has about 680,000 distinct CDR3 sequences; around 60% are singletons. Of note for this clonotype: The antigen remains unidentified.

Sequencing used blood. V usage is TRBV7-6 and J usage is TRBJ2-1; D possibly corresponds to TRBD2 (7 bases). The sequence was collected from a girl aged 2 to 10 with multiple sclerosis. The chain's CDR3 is CASSQLGGGPYNEQFF. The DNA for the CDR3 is TGTGCCAGCAGCCAACTTGGGGGGGGGCCCTACAATGAGCAGTTCTTC.